This T cell receptor beta chain derives from a study of cytomegalovirus exposure and HLA in healthy donors. General observations from the study: A later analysis found TCR association rates differed by HLA locus, highest for DRB1 and lowest for HLA-C. A missense variant in DCLRE1C was later tied to TCR beta V- and J-gene trimming. The dataset shows that most TCR sequences were rare, while some public TCRs occurred in many donors. According to the study, 180 or so TCR beta chains were cytomegalovirus-associated.

Note on this clone: Its antigen remains unidentified.

Use of 60 Vbeta and 13 Jbeta primers characterized the PCR. The protocol was immunoSEQ multiplex PCR, while the TCRdb copy is restricted to in-frame clones and leaves out a portion. The data contain 150,000 to 200,000 clones, about 79% of them singletons. The clonotype was recovered from a man between 45 and 60 years old in good health and CMV-seropositive. Sequenced: PBMCs.

The CDR3 DNA follows: TGTGCCAGCAGCCCTCGGGATCGCAATGGCTACACCTTC. As protein: CASSPRDRNGYTF. The chain is built from TRBV13 and TRBJ1-2; D not certain. The CDR3 consists of 13 residues. Trimming removed 5 bases from V and 6 bases from J, with 13 bases in between. Germline assignment: CDR1 PRHDT and CDR2 FYEKMQ (reference sequence).